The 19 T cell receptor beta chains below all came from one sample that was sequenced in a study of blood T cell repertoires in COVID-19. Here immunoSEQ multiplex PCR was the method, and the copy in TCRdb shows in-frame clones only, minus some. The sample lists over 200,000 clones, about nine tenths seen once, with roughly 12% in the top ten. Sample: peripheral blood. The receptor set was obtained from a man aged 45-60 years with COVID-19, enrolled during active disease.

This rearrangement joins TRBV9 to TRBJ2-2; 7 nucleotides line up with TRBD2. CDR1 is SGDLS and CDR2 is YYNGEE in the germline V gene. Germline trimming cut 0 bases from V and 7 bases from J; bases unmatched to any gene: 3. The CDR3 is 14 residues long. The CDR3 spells CASSVGREVGELFF. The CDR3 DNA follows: TGTGCCAGCAGCGTAGGTCGGGAGGTCGGGGAGCTGTTTTTT.

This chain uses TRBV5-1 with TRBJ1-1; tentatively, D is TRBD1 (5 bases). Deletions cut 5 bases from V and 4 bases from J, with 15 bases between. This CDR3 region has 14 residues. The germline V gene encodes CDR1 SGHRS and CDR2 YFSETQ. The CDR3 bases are TGCGCCAGCAGTAGACAGACCCTGACCACTGAAGCTTTCTTT. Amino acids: CASSRQTLTTEAFF.

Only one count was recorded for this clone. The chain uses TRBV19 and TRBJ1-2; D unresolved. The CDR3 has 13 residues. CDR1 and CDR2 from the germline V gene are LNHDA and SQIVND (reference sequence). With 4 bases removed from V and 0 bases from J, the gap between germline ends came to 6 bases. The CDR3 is CASSKRANYGYTF. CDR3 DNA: TGTGCCAGTAGTAAGCGAGCTAACTATGGCTACACCTTC.

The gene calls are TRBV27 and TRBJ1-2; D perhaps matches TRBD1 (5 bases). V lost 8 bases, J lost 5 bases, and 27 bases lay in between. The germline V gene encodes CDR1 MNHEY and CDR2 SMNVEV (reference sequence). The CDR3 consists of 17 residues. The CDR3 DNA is TGTGCCAGCGGGTTTAGTTTCCCGACCACAGGCACTTATGGCTACACCTTC. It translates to CASGFSFPTTGTYGYTF.

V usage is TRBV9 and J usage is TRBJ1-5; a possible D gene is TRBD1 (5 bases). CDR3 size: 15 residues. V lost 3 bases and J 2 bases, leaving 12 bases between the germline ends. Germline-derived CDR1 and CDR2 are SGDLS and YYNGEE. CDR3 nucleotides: TGTGCCAGCAGCGGAGGGACGGGGGGCAATCAGCCCCAGCATTTT. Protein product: CASSGGTGGNQPQHF.

The CDR3 DNA follows: TGTGCCAGCAGCTTAAGAGCAGGACAGGGGTATTCACCCCTCCACTTT. The encoded protein is CASSLRAGQGYSPLHF. The chain joins TRBV7-6 to TRBJ1-6, with 9 bases lining up with TRBD1. The CDR3 loop spans 16 amino acids. V dropped 2 bases and J dropped 8; count of bases not matched to a gene: 7. CDR1 and CDR2 (germline): SGHVS, FNYEAQ.

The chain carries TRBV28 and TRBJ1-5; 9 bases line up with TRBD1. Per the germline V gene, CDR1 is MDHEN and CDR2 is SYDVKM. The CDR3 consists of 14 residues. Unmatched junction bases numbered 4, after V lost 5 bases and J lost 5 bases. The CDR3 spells CASSAGQGYQPQHF. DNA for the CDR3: TGTGCCAGCAGTGCGGGACAGGGATATCAGCCCCAGCATTTT.

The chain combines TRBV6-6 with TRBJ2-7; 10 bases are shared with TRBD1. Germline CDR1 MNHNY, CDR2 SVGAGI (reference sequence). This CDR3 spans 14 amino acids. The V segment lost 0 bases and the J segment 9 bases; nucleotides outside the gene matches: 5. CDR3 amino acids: CASSYSGQGLLQYF. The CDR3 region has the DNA TGTGCCAGCAGTTACTCGGGACAGGGGTTGTTGCAGTACTTC.

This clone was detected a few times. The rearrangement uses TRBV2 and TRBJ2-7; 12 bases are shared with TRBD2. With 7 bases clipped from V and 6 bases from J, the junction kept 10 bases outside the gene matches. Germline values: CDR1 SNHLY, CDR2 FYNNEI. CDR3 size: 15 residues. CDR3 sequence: CASMPLAGGRFEQYF. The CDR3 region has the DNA TGTGCCAGCATGCCTCTAGCGGGGGGGCGTTTCGAGCAGTACTTC. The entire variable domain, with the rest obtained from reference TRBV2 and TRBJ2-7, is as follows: EPEVTQTPSHQVTQMGQEVILRCVPISNHLYFYWYRQILGQKVEFLVSFYNNEISEKSEIFDDQFSVERPDGSNFTLKIRSTKLEDSAMYFCASMPLAGGRFEQYFGPGTRLTVT.

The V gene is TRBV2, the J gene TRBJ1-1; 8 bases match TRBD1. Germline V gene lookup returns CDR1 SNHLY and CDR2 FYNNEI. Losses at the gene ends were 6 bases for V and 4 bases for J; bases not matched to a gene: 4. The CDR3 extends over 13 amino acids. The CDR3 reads CASRAGGITEAFF. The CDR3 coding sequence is TGTGCCAGCAGAGCAGGGGGCATCACTGAAGCTTTCTTT.

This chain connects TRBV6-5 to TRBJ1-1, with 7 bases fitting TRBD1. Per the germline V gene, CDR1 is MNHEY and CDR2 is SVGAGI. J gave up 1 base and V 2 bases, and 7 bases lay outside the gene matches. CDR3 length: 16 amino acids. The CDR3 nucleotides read TGTGCCAGCAGTTACGTCGCAGGGGGTTCGAACACTGAAGCTTTCTTT. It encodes CASSYVAGGSNTEAFF.

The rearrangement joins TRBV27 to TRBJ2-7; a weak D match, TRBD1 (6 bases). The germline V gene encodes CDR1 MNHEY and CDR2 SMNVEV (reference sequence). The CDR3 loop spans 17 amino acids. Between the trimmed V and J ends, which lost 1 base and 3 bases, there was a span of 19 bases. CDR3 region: CASSLWGRTHSNYEQYF. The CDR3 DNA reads TGTGCCAGCAGTTTATGGGGGCGGACCCACAGTAACTACGAGCAGTACTTC.

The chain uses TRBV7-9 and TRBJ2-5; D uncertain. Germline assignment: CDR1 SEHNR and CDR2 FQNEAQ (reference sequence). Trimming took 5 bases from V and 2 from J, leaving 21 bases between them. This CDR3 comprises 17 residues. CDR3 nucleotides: TGTGCCAGCAGCCTCCTAAAACCCGCCAGGCGTCAAGAGACCCAGTACTTC. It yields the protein CASSLLKPARRQETQYF.

CDR3 region: CASSLRLAVEETQYF. The CDR3 nucleotides read TGCGCCAGCAGCTTAAGACTAGCGGTCGAGGAGACCCAGTACTTC. The chain has TRBV5-1 and TRBJ2-5, with 9 nucleotides matching TRBD2. V lost 2 bases to trimming and J lost 5 bases; unmatched junction nucleotides: 7. Germline CDR1 is SGHRS and CDR2 is YFSETQ. This CDR3 contains 15 residues.

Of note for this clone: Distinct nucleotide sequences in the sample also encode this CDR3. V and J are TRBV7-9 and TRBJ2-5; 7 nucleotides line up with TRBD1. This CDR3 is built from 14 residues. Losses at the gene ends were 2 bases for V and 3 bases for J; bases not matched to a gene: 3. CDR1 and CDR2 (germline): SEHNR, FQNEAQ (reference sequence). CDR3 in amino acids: CASSLRGGEETQYF. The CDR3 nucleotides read TGTGCCAGCAGCTTAAGAGGGGGCGAAGAGACCCAGTACTTC.

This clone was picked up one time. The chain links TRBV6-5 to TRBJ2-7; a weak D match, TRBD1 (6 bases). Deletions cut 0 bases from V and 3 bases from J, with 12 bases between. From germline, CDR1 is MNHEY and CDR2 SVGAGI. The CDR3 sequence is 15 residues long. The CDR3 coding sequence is TGTGCCAGCAGTTACTCGGACAGTTTCTACTACGAGCAGTACTTC. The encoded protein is CASSYSDSFYYEQYF.

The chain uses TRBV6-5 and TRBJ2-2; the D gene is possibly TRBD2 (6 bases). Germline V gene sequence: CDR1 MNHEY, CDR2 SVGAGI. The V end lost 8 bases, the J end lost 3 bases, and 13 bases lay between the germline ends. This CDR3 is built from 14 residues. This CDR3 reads CASSSGLDTGELFF. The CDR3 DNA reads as TGTGCCAGCTCCTCGGGACTTGACACCGGGGAGCTGTTTTTT.

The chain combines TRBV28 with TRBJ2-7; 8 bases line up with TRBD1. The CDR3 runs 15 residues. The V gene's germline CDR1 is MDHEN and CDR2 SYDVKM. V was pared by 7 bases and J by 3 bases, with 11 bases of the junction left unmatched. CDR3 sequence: CASMKPLGQVYEQYF. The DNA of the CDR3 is TGTGCCAGCATGAAACCCCTGGGACAGGTCTACGAGCAGTACTTC.

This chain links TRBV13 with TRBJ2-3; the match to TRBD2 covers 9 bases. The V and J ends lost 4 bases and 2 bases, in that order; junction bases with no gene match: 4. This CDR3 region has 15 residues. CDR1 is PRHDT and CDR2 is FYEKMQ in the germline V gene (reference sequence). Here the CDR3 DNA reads TGTGCCAGCAGCTCGACTAGCGGACTCACAGATACGCAGTATTTT. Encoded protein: CASSSTSGLTDTQYF.